The sequence of this TCR beta chain was determined in a study of PD-L1 blockade in urothelial cancer. On the study more broadly: Analyses were performed on blood at 3 weeks after treatment start (the second dose) and at 6 weeks.

Produced via immunoSEQ multiplex PCR; TCRdb's table is partial and in-frame only. The table lists about 29,000 clones, about 87% of them singletons. Germline lookup yields CDR1 LGHNA and CDR2 YSLEER. This CDR3 region has 14 residues. Trimming removed 1 base from V and 0 bases from J, with 4 bases in between. The rearrangement uses TRBV4-3 and TRBJ1-5; no firm D call. The source is a man aged 45-60 years with urothelial cancer. The sequencing here drew on PBMCs, taken around atezolizumab (anti-PD-L1) treatment. This chain's CDR3 is CASSQGHSNQPQHF. The CDR3 DNA follows: TGCGCCAGCAGCCAAGGACATAGCAATCAGCCCCAGCATTTT.